This entry describes one T cell receptor (beta chain). The antigen it recognizes is unknown. Base qualities are not provided; no much larger clone lies one nucleotide away. Measured from the cysteine to the phenylalanine, the CDR3 is 14 residues long. CDR3 DNA only is kept here, 42 bases in frame from base 1. Reading the germline V gene (reference sequence) gives CDR1 PRHDT and CDR2 FYEKMQ. V was cut back by 2 bases and J by 6 bases, leaving a gap of 10 bases between them. The data originate from a study of Tregs in tolerant kidney transplant recipients (dated by TCRdb to the late 2010s). With regard to the full study: The transplants used related donors along with nonmyeloablative bone marrow transplantation, and in the human trials mixed chimerism was transient. The study applied TCRbeta sequencing to find donor-specific regulatory T cells before combined kidney and bone marrow transplantation and then followed those same cells after transplant.

Findings and caveats that apply to the study as a whole: In tolerant patients, the expansion of donor-specific Tregs was greater than global Treg expansion, suggesting that the expansion was antigen-driven rather than nonspecific. Because the PCR primers were changed over time for some patients, nucleotide-level comparison could not be performed across the samples from those patients. Because only a small number of patients were included, the study had limitations, and the results will need to be validated in larger populations as well as under other immunosuppression protocols. Expanding Tregs with activated donor B cells appeared to identify the most biologically relevant and donor-specific TCRbeta repertoire. Although technical replication error seemed to be minimal, the question of biological reproducibility was not addressed directly.

Genomic DNA was extracted from sorted cells with the QIAGEN DNeasy Blood and Tissue Kit for TCRbeta CDR3 sequencing. High-throughput TCRbeta CDR3 sequencing, including PCR amplification with bias correction and internal controls, was performed commercially through immunoSEQ. As for how the authors treated the data: Unique productive TCRbeta sequences were defined by CDR3 nucleotide sequence where primers matched, and otherwise by CDR3 amino acid sequence together with Vbeta and Jbeta genes. To correct for sorting error, sequences found in more than one sorted population at a frequency ratio of 2:1 or less were discarded, and the remaining shared sequences were assigned to the population with the higher frequency. A sequence was defined as donor-reactive if the sequence was expanded at least 5-fold in CFSE-low cells compared with unstimulated cells and had a frequency of at least 0.01% in CFSE-low cells. Repertoire divergence was quantified by Jensen-Shannon divergence calculated from the top 100 TCRbeta sequences ranked by frequency. For samples with multiple sequencing runs, sorting error was corrected separately for each run before the runs were pooled. Drawn from immuneACCESS, this table holds only the in-frame rearrangements with V and J called that TCRdb kept. Clones are partly lost; checked studies trace under half to an unresolved V gene and leave the rest unexplained. Clone size and the V and J calls come from that table; the DNA yielded D and trimming. The sample has fewer than 100,000 clones on record, under 95% of them singletons. Together, the top ten hold 0.46% of the sample.

The time point label, as the study defines it: blood sample drawn before combined kidney and bone marrow transplant. Thawed PBMCs were FACS-sorted into unstimulated Tregs (CD4+CD25+CD127-), CD4+ non-Tregs (CD4+CD25-), CD4 cells and CD8 cells. A few combined kidney and bone marrow transplant recipients from the ITN036ST trial were included as patients, and samples were available only from these trial subjects. Healthy control blood was processed to PBMCs with a Ficoll density gradient and then cryopreserved, whereas patient PBMCs were collected both before and after transplant. Source: CD4+ T cells from blood, taken before the transplant. The clonotype was recovered from a human donor who received a combined kidney and bone marrow transplant. The chain joins TRBV13 to TRBJ2-2; possibly the D gene is TRBD2, per 6 matching bases. CDR3 protein: CASSLLGGAGELFF. The DNA reads TGTGCCAGCAGCTTACTTGGAGGGGCCGGGGAGCTGTTTTTT.